Below, 5 T cell receptor beta chains from the same sample are listed, as sequenced in a study of blood T cell repertoires in COVID-19. TCRdb keeps only in-frame clones here, not all; method: immunoSEQ multiplex PCR. Here the sample spans approximately 300,000 clones, over 75% being singletons. Sequenced: peripheral blood. Receptors were obtained from a woman aged 50 to 65 with active or convalescent COVID-19.

The chain carries TRBV4-3 and TRBJ2-7; D remains unclear. V was cut by 1 base and J by 0 bases, with 7 bases left in between. Germline V gene data show CDR1 as LGHNA and CDR2 as YSLEER. The CDR3 loop spans 14 amino acids. CDR3 amino acids: CASSQGAHSYEQYF. CDR3 nucleotides: TGCGCCAGCAGCCAAGGCGCCCACTCCTACGAGCAGTACTTC.

The chain is built from TRBV9 and TRBJ2-5, with D perhaps matching TRBD2 (6 bases). V was trimmed by 0 bases and J by 5 bases, leaving 11 bases between them. This CDR3 comprises 14 residues. The V gene's germline CDR1 is SGDLS and CDR2 YYNGEE. The CDR3 is CASSVGGEEETQYF. The CDR3 DNA follows: TGTGCCAGCAGCGTAGGGGGGGAAGAGGAGACCCAGTACTTC.

The V gene is TRBV15, the J gene TRBJ1-3; unclear D gene. Deletions cut 3 bases from V and 3 bases from J, with 18 bases between. This CDR3 region has 17 residues. CDR1 LNHNV and CDR2 YYDKDF come from the germline V gene (reference sequence). In DNA, the CDR3 is TGTGCCACCAGCAGGGGTCACGCGGGTTCGGTTGGAAACACCATATATTTT. Protein product: CATSRGHAGSVGNTIYF.

This chain joins TRBV27 and TRBJ2-7; 7 bases are a match to TRBD1. This CDR3 is built from 14 residues. CDR1 MNHEY and CDR2 SMNVEV come from the germline V gene (reference sequence). J lost 0 bases, V lost 8 bases, and 7 bases had no gene match. CDR3 coding DNA: TGTGCCAGCGGCCAGGGACAGAGCTCCTACGAGCAGTACTTC. This encodes CASGQGQSSYEQYF.

For this clone: Distinct nucleotide sequences in the sample also encode this CDR3. The chain links TRBV2 to TRBJ2-7; D unresolved. The CDR3 is 12 residues long. With 1 base removed from V and 4 bases from J, the gap between germline ends came to 5 bases. CDR1 is SNHLY and CDR2 is FYNNEI in the germline V gene. The CDR3 region has the DNA TGTGCCAGCAGTGAAGACACATACGAGCAGTACTTC. Translated, it gives CASSEDTYEQYF.